This T cell receptor (beta chain) comes out of a study of blood T cell repertoires in COVID-19. Sequencing used immunoSEQ multiplex PCR; TCRdb keeps in-frame clones, though not all of them. This table holds some 42,000 clones, around nine tenths found once. The germline V gene has CDR1 SQVTM and CDR2 ANQGSEA. The V end lost 3 bases, the J end lost 5 bases, and 7 bases lay between the germline ends. The CDR3 has 11 residues. Points on this clone: The sample contains more than one DNA sequence encoding this CDR3.

This sequence was found in a human donor in a cohort sampled during active COVID-19. J is TRBJ1-1 and V is TRBV29-1; possible D gene TRBD1, 5 bases. Source material: peripheral blood. The CDR3 sequence is CSVDGGTEAFF. In nucleotides, the CDR3 is TGCAGCGTTGACGGGGGGACTGAAGCTTTCTTT.